The 21 T cell receptor beta chains presented below share a single source sample, sequenced in a study of neoadjuvant anti-PD-1 for oral cavity cancer. TCRdb's table, derived via immunoSEQ multiplex PCR, lists solely in-frame clones and lacks some. The repertoire includes about 15,000 clones, roughly 67% of them detected once, and about 2.2% sits in the top ten. The sequencing here drew on PBMCs, taken before nivolumab (anti-PD-1) treatment. These receptors came from a person aged 40-85 years with oral cavity squamous cell carcinoma.

The CDR3 spells CASKPTGFLNNEQFF. Here the CDR3 DNA reads TGTGCCAGCAAACCGACAGGGTTCCTAAACAATGAGCAGTTCTTC. The rearrangement links TRBV6-4 to TRBJ2-1, with 7 bases matching TRBD1. J lost 5 bases, V lost 7 bases, and 11 bases had no gene match. The CDR3 is 15 residues long. Germline assignment: CDR1 MRHNA and CDR2 SNTAGT.

In its sample, this clone was seen once. CDR3 sequence: CSVDGSTDTQYF. The CDR3 DNA reads TGCAGCGTTGATGGCAGCACAGATACGCAGTATTTT. J is TRBJ2-3 and V is TRBV29-1; D ambiguous. Germline V CDR1 and CDR2: SQVTM, ANQGSEA. The CDR3 has 12 amino acids. Deletions cut 3 bases from V and 0 bases from J, with 4 bases between.

This clone turned up a few times. The chain carries TRBV7-6 and TRBJ1-3, with TRBD1 matching 8 bases. Germline V gives CDR1 SGHVS, CDR2 FNYEAQ. The CDR3 loop spans 17 amino acids. Trimming at V came to 5 bases and at J to 1 base, leaving 10 bases not matched to a gene. In DNA, the CDR3 is TGTGCCAGCAGCCACCCCAGGGGGGACAGGTCTGGAAACACCATATATTTT. Its translation is CASSHPRGDRSGNTIYF.

This clone was detected a few times. The V gene is TRBV5-6, the J gene TRBJ2-6, with D uncertain. Germline V gene lookup returns CDR1 SGHDT and CDR2 YYEEEE. The CDR3 has 13 residues. Trimming left V 9 bases short and J 0 bases short, with 7 bases between. The CDR3 region is CAMQDSGANVLTF. The CDR3 DNA follows: TGTGCCATGCAAGACTCTGGGGCCAACGTCCTGACTTTC.

This chain links TRBV18 with TRBJ2-1, with TRBD1 matching over 9 bases. Per the germline V gene, CDR1 is KGHSH and CDR2 is LQKENI. The CDR3 loop spans 14 amino acids. Trimming at V came to 6 bases and at J to 4 bases, leaving 4 bases not matched to a gene. CDR3 nucleotides: TGTGCCAGCTCCGAAGGACAGGGGTACAATGAGCAGTTCTTC. Translation: CASSEGQGYNEQFF.

The V call is TRBV5-1, the J call TRBJ1-6, with 7 bases identical to TRBD1. The CDR3 has 13 amino acids. Germline V lookup: CDR1 SGHRS, CDR2 YFSETQ. V dropped 2 bases and J dropped 11; count of bases not matched to a gene: 4. The CDR3 DNA reads TGCGCCAGCAGCTTACGACAGGGACCACCCCTCCACTTT. Protein product: CASSLRQGPPLHF.

This chain joins TRBV7-7 and TRBJ2-5; D remains unclear. This CDR3 has 13 residues. Germline lookup yields CDR1 SSHAT and CDR2 FNYEAQ (reference sequence). The V gene lost 5 bases and the J gene lost 9 bases, with 16 bases spanning the gap. CDR3 amino acids: CASSTGPAVAQYF. In nucleotides, the CDR3 is TGTGCCAGCAGCACCGGACCCGCGGTGGCCCAGTACTTC.

CDR3 sequence (DNA): TGCGCCAGCACCCATCTGACGGCCGACGGCTACACCTTC. It is translated as CASTHLTADGYTF. V usage is TRBV5-1 and J usage is TRBJ1-2; D is uncertain. Germline V gene data show CDR1 as SGHRS and CDR2 as YFSETQ. V was pared by 6 bases and J by 8 bases, with 17 bases between. The CDR3 has 13 amino acids.

The V gene is TRBV11-1, the J gene TRBJ2-2; 11 bases fit TRBD2. Germline V CDR1 and CDR2: SGHAT, FQDESV (reference sequence). The V and J ends lost 5 bases and 0 bases, in that order; junction bases with no gene match: 5. The CDR3 length is 17 residues. CDR3 in amino acids: CASSPPGLAANTGELFF. In DNA, the CDR3 is TGTGCCAGCAGCCCCCCGGGACTAGCGGCGAACACCGGGGAGCTGTTTTTT.

The chain uses TRBV6-6 and TRBJ2-1, with no clear D. CDR3 length equals 12 residues. The germline V gene encodes CDR1 MNHNY and CDR2 SVGAGI (reference sequence). Trimming shortened V by 2 bases and J by 9 bases, and 8 bases separated the two germline ends. CDR3 in DNA: TGTGCCAGCAGTTACGAGGCTGGTGAGCAGTTCTTC. Encoded protein: CASSYEAGEQFF.

The chain employs TRBV7-2 and TRBJ2-7, with a possible D match to TRBD1 (6 bases). Germline CDR1 and CDR2: SGHTA and FQGNSA. Trimming pared 0 bases from V and 5 bases from J, leaving 11 bases between. This CDR3 is built from 14 residues. CDR3 coding DNA: TGTGCCAGCAGCTTAGCCAGGGGATCCCACGAGCAGTACTTC. Its protein product is CASSLARGSHEQYF.

The rearrangement uses TRBV27 and TRBJ2-7; possibly TRBD1 for D (6 bases). Germline assignment: CDR1 MNHEY and CDR2 SMNVEV (reference sequence). The CDR3 totals 16 residues. Trimming left V 6 bases short and J 4 bases short, with 22 bases between. The CDR3 nucleotides read TGTGCCAGCAGCCCCATGCCTCTACAGGGAAGTTACGAGCAGTACTTC. Translation gives CASSPMPLQGSYEQYF.

V is TRBV28 and J is TRBJ1-3, with TRBD1 as a possible D gene (5 bases). CDR3 length equals 14 residues. V lost 2 bases and J 2 bases, leaving 7 bases between the germline ends. Germline assignment: CDR1 MDHEN and CDR2 SYDVKM. The CDR3 bases are TGTGCCAGCAGTTTAAAGGGGACTGGAAACACCATATATTTT. Its protein product is CASSLKGTGNTIYF.

A few counts support this clone. This sequence joins TRBV7-3 and TRBJ2-2; TRBD2 matches at 15 bases. The CDR3 runs 19 residues. The germline gives CDR1 SGHTA, CDR2 FQGTGA. With 4 bases clipped from V and 4 bases from J, the junction kept 10 bases outside the gene matches. CDR3 in amino acids: CASSYLTGTSGRSTGELFF. The CDR3 DNA follows: TGTGCCAGCAGCTACCTGACCGGGACTAGCGGGAGGAGCACCGGGGAGCTGTTTTTT.

The chain joins TRBV19 to TRBJ1-1, with D possibly matching TRBD1 (6 bases). The germline V gene encodes CDR1 LNHDA and CDR2 SQIVND (reference sequence). This CDR3 has 15 amino acids. Trimming took 4 bases from V and 1 from J, leaving 13 bases between them. The CDR3 DNA is TGTGCCAGTAGTACAGGGAAGGGGGGGAACACTGAAGCTTTCTTT. Amino acid sequence: CASSTGKGGNTEAFF.

V is TRBV19 and J is TRBJ1-1; D unresolved. CDR1 and CDR2 from the germline V gene are LNHDA and SQIVND (reference sequence). V shed 3 bases and J shed 0 bases, with 8 bases lying between them. The CDR3 sequence is 14 residues long. Written as DNA, the CDR3 is TGTGCCAGTAGTATGATAGGTATGAACACTGAAGCTTTCTTT. Translated: CASSMIGMNTEAFF.

This chain links TRBV7-8 with TRBJ2-4; tentatively, D is TRBD1 (5 bases). Trimming pared 0 bases from V and 0 bases from J, leaving 9 bases between. This CDR3 has 16 amino acids. From germline, CDR1 is SGHVS and CDR2 FQNEAQ. This CDR3 reads CASSLAGVEAKNIQYF. CDR3 DNA: TGTGCCAGCAGCTTAGCAGGGGTGGAAGCCAAAAACATTCAGTACTTC.

This clone was seen only a few times. V is TRBV19 and J is TRBJ1-2; the match to TRBD1 covers 7 bases. The V gene end was trimmed by 4 bases and the J gene end by 8 bases; junction bases not matched to a gene: 13. The CDR3 loop spans 15 amino acids. Germline V gene lookup returns CDR1 LNHDA and CDR2 SQIVND (reference sequence). The CDR3 DNA sequence: TGTGCCAGTAGTACCCGACAAAGGGACAGAAACGGCTACACCTTC. It is translated as CASSTRQRDRNGYTF.

The chain combines TRBV19 with TRBJ2-1; 9 bases map to TRBD2. The CDR3 loop spans 18 amino acids. CDR1 is LNHDA and CDR2 is SQIVND in the germline V gene (reference sequence). V trimming: 5 bases; J trimming: 2 bases; junction bases outside the gene matches: 13. The CDR3: CASSSPRGVAGAYNEQFF. DNA for the CDR3: TGTGCCAGTAGTTCCCCGAGGGGGGTAGCGGGAGCCTACAATGAGCAGTTCTTC.

The table lists this clone with a count of one. V gene TRBV14 combines with J gene TRBJ2-7, with D unresolved. Trimming took off 1 base at V and 5 bases at J, with 21 bases between the two ends. Germline CDR1 SGHDN, CDR2 FVKESK. The CDR3 length is 17 residues. The CDR3 nucleotides read TGTGCCAGCAGCCAAGGAGGTCTCTCCCTAAGTTCCCACGAGCAGTACTTC. This codes for CASSQGGLSLSSHEQYF. The complete variable domain, with remaining parts taken from reference TRBV14 and TRBJ2-7, reads EAGVTQFPSHSVIEKGQTVTLRCDPISGHDNLYWYRRVMGKEIKFLLHFVKESKQDESGMPNNRFLAERTGGTYSTLKVQPAELEDSGVYFCASSQGGLSLSSHEQYFGPGTRLTVT.

The rearrangement links TRBV14 to TRBJ1-2; D might be TRBD1 (6 bases). The CDR3 spans 14 residues. Germline lookup yields CDR1 SGHDN and CDR2 FVKESK. V lost 4 bases, J lost 2 bases, and 11 bases lay in between. The CDR3 DNA follows: TGTGCCAGCAGCCTTTCTGGGGGCAACTATGGCTACACCTTC. This encodes CASSLSGGNYGYTF. Supplemented by reference TRBV14 and TRBJ1-2, the full variable domain reads EAGVTQFPSHSVIEKGQTVTLRCDPISGHDNLYWYRRVMGKEIKFLLHFVKESKQDESGMPNNRFLAERTGGTYSTLKVQPAELEDSGVYFCASSLSGGNYGYTFGSGTRLTVV.